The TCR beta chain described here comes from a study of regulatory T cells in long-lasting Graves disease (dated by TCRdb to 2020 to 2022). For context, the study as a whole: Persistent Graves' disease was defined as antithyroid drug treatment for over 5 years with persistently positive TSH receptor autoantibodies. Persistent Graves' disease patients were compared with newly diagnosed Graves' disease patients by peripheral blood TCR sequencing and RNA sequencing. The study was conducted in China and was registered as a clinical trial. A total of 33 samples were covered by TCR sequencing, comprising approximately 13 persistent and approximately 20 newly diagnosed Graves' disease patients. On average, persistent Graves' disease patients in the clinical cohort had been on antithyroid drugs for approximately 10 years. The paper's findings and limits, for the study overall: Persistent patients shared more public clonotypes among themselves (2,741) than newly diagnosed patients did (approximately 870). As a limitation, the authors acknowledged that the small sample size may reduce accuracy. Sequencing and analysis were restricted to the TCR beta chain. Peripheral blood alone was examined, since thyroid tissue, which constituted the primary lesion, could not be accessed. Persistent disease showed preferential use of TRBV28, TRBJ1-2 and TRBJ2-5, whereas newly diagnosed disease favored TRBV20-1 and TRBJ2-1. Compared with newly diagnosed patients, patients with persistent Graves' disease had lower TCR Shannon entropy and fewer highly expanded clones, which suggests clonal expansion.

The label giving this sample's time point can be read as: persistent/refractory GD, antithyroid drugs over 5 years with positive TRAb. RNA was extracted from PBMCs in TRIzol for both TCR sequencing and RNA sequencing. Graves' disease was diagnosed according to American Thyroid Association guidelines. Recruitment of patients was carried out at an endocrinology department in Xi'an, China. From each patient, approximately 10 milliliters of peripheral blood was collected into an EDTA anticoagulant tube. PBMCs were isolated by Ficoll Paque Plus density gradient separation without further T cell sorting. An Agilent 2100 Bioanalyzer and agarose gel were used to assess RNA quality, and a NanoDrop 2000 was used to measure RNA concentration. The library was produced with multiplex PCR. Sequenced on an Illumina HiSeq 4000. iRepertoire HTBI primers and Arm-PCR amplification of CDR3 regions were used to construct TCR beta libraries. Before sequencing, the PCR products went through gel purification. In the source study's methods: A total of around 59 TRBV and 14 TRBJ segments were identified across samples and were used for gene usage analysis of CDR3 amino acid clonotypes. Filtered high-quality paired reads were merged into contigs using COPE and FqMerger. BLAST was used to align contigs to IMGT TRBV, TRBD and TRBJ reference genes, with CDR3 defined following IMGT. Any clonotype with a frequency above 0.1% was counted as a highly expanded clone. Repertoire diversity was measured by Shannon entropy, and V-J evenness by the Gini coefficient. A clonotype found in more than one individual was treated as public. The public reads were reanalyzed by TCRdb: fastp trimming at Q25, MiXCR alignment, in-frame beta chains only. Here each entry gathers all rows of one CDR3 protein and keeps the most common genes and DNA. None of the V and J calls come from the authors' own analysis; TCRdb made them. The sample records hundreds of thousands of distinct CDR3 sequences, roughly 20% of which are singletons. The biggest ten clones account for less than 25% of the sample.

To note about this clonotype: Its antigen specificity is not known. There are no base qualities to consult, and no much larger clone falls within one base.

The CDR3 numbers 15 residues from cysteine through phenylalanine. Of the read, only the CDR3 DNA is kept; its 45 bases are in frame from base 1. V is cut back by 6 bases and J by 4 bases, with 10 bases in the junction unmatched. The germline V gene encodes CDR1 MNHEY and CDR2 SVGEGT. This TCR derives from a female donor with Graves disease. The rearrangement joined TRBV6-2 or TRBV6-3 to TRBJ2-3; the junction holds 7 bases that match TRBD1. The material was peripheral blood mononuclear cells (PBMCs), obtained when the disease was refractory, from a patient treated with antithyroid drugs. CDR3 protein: CASSLQGRGPDTQYF. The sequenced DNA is TGTGCCAGCAGCTTACAGGGGAGAGGGCCAGATACGCAGTATTTT.